The entry below describes one T cell receptor (beta chain). Its binding antigen is unknown. No quality values exist for individual bases; no much larger clone is one base distant. This entry comes from a study of post-analysis software for immune sequencing data (dated by TCRdb to between 2014 and 2017). About the investigation overall: Disease courses on record covered relapsing-remitting, secondary progressive and progressive-relapsing multiple sclerosis, though some patients had no subtype annotation. The multiple sclerosis patient repertoires were compared with about a dozen previously published healthy control repertoires from donors aged 6 to 25 years. A subset of samples was prepared in parallel using single-end sample barcoding, then pooled and co-amplified after Illumina adapter ligation. The study at large found these results: Normalized Chao1 diversity was significantly lower in multiple sclerosis patients than controls, suggesting substantial peripheral T-cell clonal expansion. Direct clustering with F measure revealed strong co-clustering of samples prepared in the same batch, which led to a batch-effect correction. The control group was slightly older than the multiple sclerosis patient group.

The library was prepared using PCR. The instrument given in TCRdb is Illumina HiSeq 2500. To reduce PCR and sequencing biases, unique molecular identifiers were built into the TCR beta cDNA libraries. Per 1 to 10 million input T cells, approximately 500,000 cDNA molecules were obtained, such that each molecule approximated one T cell. The patient libraries were prepared and sequenced using the same protocol as the earlier healthy control dataset. Within a given batch, samples were prepared together, multiplexed and sequenced on the same HiSeq lane. In the source study's methods: Raw barcoded reads were processed with MIGEC, and single-read molecular identifier groups were discarded before consensus assembly and CDR3 extraction. Clonotype tables were post-analysed with VDJtools, normalizing diversity by down-sampling all datasets to the smallest sample size. In repertoire overlap clustering, CDR3 amino acid sequences, but not nucleotide sequences, were matched to correct batch-related cross-sample contamination. TCRdb trimmed the raw reads at Q25, called clones with MiXCR and kept productive beta chains. Rows matching on CDR3 protein sequence are summarized as one entry with the most common DNA and genes. The V and J calls were not made by the authors but by TCRdb's processing. The sample data list fewer than 550,000 distinct CDR3 sequences, and around 34% of these were observed just once. The top ten clonotypes cover 4.5% to 7.5% of the sample.

To demonstrate the VDJtools post-analysis software, TCR beta repertoires were profiled from the peripheral blood of about a dozen young patients with multiple sclerosis. The multiple sclerosis patients were children and adolescents ranging in age from roughly 6 to 15 years. The TCR was taken from a girl under 18 with multiple sclerosis. Sequencing was done on a sample of blood.

The DNA sequence follows: TGTGCCAGCTCACCGAACGGGGGGGGCGTTGATACGCAGTATTTT. Its translation reads: CASSPNGGGVDTQYF. The chain was built from TRBV18 and TRBJ2-3, with 8 middle bases fitting TRBD2. The CDR3 numbers 15 residues from cysteine through phenylalanine. Kept here is only the CDR3 DNA, which spans 45 bases and is read in frame from base 1. The junction shows trimming of 3 bases on V and 6 bases on J, and the gene matches do not reach 8 bases of it. As encoded in the germline V gene, CDR1 is KGHSH while CDR2 is LQKENI.